The 26 T cell receptor beta chains below all came from one sample that was sequenced in a study of T cells after yellow fever vaccination. TCRdb reprocessed the 5' RACE reads with MiXCR, giving one entry per CDR3 protein. The sample contains 180,000 or so distinct CDR3 sequences, approximately 11% of which appear only once. The sample was CD8+ T cells sorted from PBMCs, taken 15 days after the yellow fever booster vaccination. These receptors were taken from a man aged 18-30 years who received the YFV17D yellow fever vaccine.

This clonotype occurred many times. The gene calls are TRBV7-2 and TRBJ2-5; D is ambiguous. CDR1 is SGHTA and CDR2 is FQGNSA in the germline V gene. Trimming removed 3 bases at V and 3 bases at J, with 8 bases between. The CDR3 covers 13 residues. The DNA of the CDR3 is TGTGCCAGCAGCTTTCGCGTGGAAGAGACCCAGTACTTC. Encoded protein: CASSFRVEETQYF.

The chain has TRBV20-1 and TRBJ2-3; possibly TRBD2 for D (5 bases). V gave up 1 base and J gave up 2 bases, with 13 bases separating them. CDR1 is DFQATT, CDR2 SNEGSKA, per germline (reference sequence). CDR3 size: 15 residues. DNA for the CDR3: TGCAGTGCTAGAGGGCGGGCTGGATACACAGATACGCAGTATTTT. Its translation: CSARGRAGYTDTQYF.

This sequence joins TRBV12-5 and TRBJ1-5; maybe TRBD1 (5 bases). The germline V gene has CDR1 LGHNT and CDR2 FRNRAP. This CDR3 is 15 amino acids long. Between the trimmed V and J ends, which lost 1 base and 7 bases, there was a span of 14 bases. The CDR3 DNA sequence: TGTGCTAGTGGTTTGGGAGGGAGGGGATGGCAGCCCCAGCATTTT. Encoded protein: CASGLGGRGWQPQHF. Full variable domain (remainder filled in from reference TRBV12-5 and TRBJ1-5): DARVTQTPRHKVTEMGQEVTMRCQPILGHNTVFWYRQTMMQGLELLAYFRNRAPLDDSGMPKDRFSAEMPDATLATLKIQPSEPRDSAVYFCASGLGGRGWQPQHFGDGTRLSIL.

V is TRBV13 and J is TRBJ2-3; 15 bases fit TRBD2. J gave up 2 bases and V 4 bases, and 10 bases lay outside the gene matches. This CDR3 has 19 amino acids. Germline V gives CDR1 PRHDT, CDR2 FYEKMQ (reference sequence). This CDR3 is CASSWGTSGGPRPTDTQYF. The CDR3 DNA reads as TGTGCCAGCAGCTGGGGGACTAGCGGGGGGCCCCGTCCCACAGATACGCAGTATTTT.

This clonotype has only a few counts. The chain is built from TRBV9 and TRBJ2-5; D gene ambiguous. V lost 0 bases and J 0 bases, leaving 9 bases between the germline ends. The CDR3 runs to 15 residues. Germline-derived CDR1 and CDR2 are SGDLS and YYNGEE. This chain's CDR3 is CASSVEGKYQETQYF. The CDR3 DNA is TGTGCCAGCAGCGTAGAGGGCAAGTACCAAGAGACCCAGTACTTC.

The sample holds a few counts of this clonotype. This chain links TRBV4-1 with TRBJ2-7; possibly TRBD2 for D (5 bases). This CDR3 contains 13 residues. Trimming cost V 1 base and J 5 bases, with 9 bases left between them. Per germline, CDR1 MGHRA and CDR2 YSYEKL. This CDR3 is CASSQGAADEQYV. CDR3 nucleotides: TGCGCCAGCAGCCAAGGAGCGGCGGACGAGCAGTACGTC.

A remark on this clonotype: One junction end disagrees with the germline gene, perhaps due to a read error. This chain uses TRBV25-1 with TRBJ2-1; TRBD1 matches at 8 bases. This CDR3 contains 11 residues. Germline CDR1 and CDR2: MGHDK and SYGVNS. In nucleotides, the CDR3 is TGTGCCACCGCAGGACAGGGTGGACCGCTCTTC. It is translated as CATAGQGGPLF.

In its sample, this clonotype was seen a few times. The chain employs TRBV7-9 and TRBJ2-1; a possible D gene is TRBD2 (6 bases). V was clipped by 4 bases and J by 2 bases, with 18 bases between them. In germline, CDR1 is SEHNR, CDR2 FQNEAQ (reference sequence). There are 17 residues in the CDR3. The chain's CDR3 is CASSSGTRAETYNEQFF. In nucleotides, the CDR3 is TGTGCCAGCAGCTCAGGGACTCGAGCGGAGACCTACAATGAGCAGTTCTTC. Supplemented by reference TRBV7-9 and TRBJ2-1, the full variable domain reads DTGVSQNPRHKITKRGQNVTFRCDPISEHNRLYWYRQTLGQGPEFLTYFQNEAQLEKSRLLSDRFSAERPKGSFSTLEIQRTEQGDSAMYLCASSSGTRAETYNEQFFGPGTRLTVL.

This clonotype was found a few times. The chain employs TRBV4-2 and TRBJ2-1; 8 nucleotides line up with TRBD2. V dropped 0 bases and J dropped 4; count of bases not matched to a gene: 8. CDR1 is LGHNA, CDR2 YNFKEQ, per germline. The CDR3 extends over 17 amino acids. The CDR3 is CASSQDLAGGLYNEQFF. DNA for the CDR3: TGTGCCAGCAGCCAAGATCTGGCGGGGGGTCTTTACAATGAGCAGTTCTTC.

This clonotype was seen more than once but under ten times. The chain carries TRBV5-1 and TRBJ1-3; D possibly corresponds to TRBD1 (6 bases). Trimming pared 0 bases from V and 2 bases from J, leaving 6 bases between. Germline CDR1 and CDR2: SGHRS and YFSETQ. This CDR3 spans 14 amino acids. CDR3 coding DNA: TGCGCCAGCAGCTTGGGGGGGCCTGGAAACACCATATATTTT. It specifies CASSLGGPGNTIYF.

The chain is built from TRBV7-6 and TRBJ2-4; a possible D gene is TRBD1 (6 bases). This CDR3 is 16 amino acids long. The V end was cut by 6 bases, the J end by 0 bases, with 15 bases between. The germline CDR1 and CDR2 sequences are SGHVS and FNYEAQ. CDR3 in DNA: TGTGCCAGCAGTCCTGGACAGACGCTAGCCAAAAACATTCAGTACTTC. It yields the protein CASSPGQTLAKNIQYF.

The V and J genes are TRBV6-1 and TRBJ1-2; no reliable D call. In germline, CDR1 is MNHNS, CDR2 SASEGT. V lost 0 bases, J lost 4 bases, and 6 bases lay in between. The CDR3 is 13 residues long. The CDR3 DNA reads TGTGCCAGCAGTGAAGCGAGAGTCTATGGCTACACCTTC. This gives the protein CASSEARVYGYTF.

This clonotype was seen a few times. The chain is built from TRBV12-3 or TRBV12-4 and TRBJ1-2, with a possible D match to TRBD1 (5 bases). This CDR3 spans 14 amino acids. V was cut by 1 base and J by 8 bases, with 14 bases left in between. Here the CDR3 DNA reads TGTGCCAGCAGTTTAGAGGGAAGAGGGGAAGGCTACACCTTC. Amino acid sequence: CASSLEGRGEGYTF.

This clonotype has a handful of counts. The chain couples TRBV20-1 to TRBJ1-5, with D tentatively TRBD1 (5 bases). This CDR3 spans 13 amino acids. From germline, CDR1 is DFQATT and CDR2 SNEGSKA (reference sequence). V dropped 8 bases and J dropped 0 bases, with 11 bases sitting between them. The CDR3 DNA sequence: TGCAGTTCGGGGGACCCTAGCAATCAGCCCCAGCATTTT. Translation gives CSSGDPSNQPQHF.

This clonotype was seen a handful of times. The chain recombines TRBV4-3 with TRBJ2-2; tentative D call: TRBD1 (5 bases). Looked up from germline, CDR1 is LGHNA and CDR2 is YSLEER. The CDR3 sequence is 17 residues long. Trimming pared 0 bases from V and 1 base from J, leaving 12 bases between. Here the CDR3 reads CASSQEGPGWNTGELFF. CDR3 sequence (DNA): TGCGCCAGCAGCCAAGAGGGGCCAGGGTGGAACACCGGGGAGCTGTTTTTT.

There are many counts of this clonotype. The CDR3 protein is CSASLASGGAAEQFF. The CDR3 DNA follows: TGCAGTGCTAGTCTGGCTAGCGGGGGGGCCGCTGAGCAGTTCTTC. V and J are TRBV20-1 and TRBJ2-1; 12 bases line up with TRBD2. The CDR3 spans 15 residues. The V and J ends lost 3 bases and 9 bases, in that order; junction bases with no gene match: 9. Germline assignment: CDR1 DFQATT and CDR2 SNEGSKA (reference sequence).

DNA for the CDR3: TGTGCCAGCAGCTGGGATAACATTCAGTACTTC. As protein: CASSWDNIQYF. This chain joins TRBV5-5 and TRBJ2-4, with D unresolved. V gave up 3 bases and J gave up 7 bases, with 5 bases separating them. The CDR3 spans 11 residues. The V gene's germline CDR1 is SGHKS and CDR2 YYEKEE (reference sequence). Full variable domain (outside the CDR3, taken from reference TRBV5-5 and TRBJ2-4): DAGVTQSPTHLIKTRGQQVTLRCSPISGHKSVSWYQQVLGQGPQFIFQYYEKEERGRGNFPDRFSARQFPNYSSELNVNALLLGDSALYLCASSWDNIQYFGAGTRLSVL.

This clonotype was counted between two and nine times. The CDR3 DNA reads TGTGCCAGCAGCTGGGACAGGGCCTCGCGGGGTCCCCAGCATTTT. It codes for CASSWDRASRGPQHF. The chain uses TRBV6-2 or TRBV6-3 and TRBJ1-5; 9 positions agree with TRBD1. This CDR3 region has 15 residues. The germline V gene has CDR1 MNHEY and CDR2 SVGEGT. V was pared by 6 bases and J by 10 bases, with 13 bases of the junction left unmatched.

The CDR3 nucleotides read TGTGCTAGTGGTTTTTTCCTCTCGGGGTCATACAATGAGCAGTTCTTC. As protein: CASGFFLSGSYNEQFF. V is TRBV12-5 and J is TRBJ2-1; D is possibly TRBD2 (5 bases). This CDR3 has 16 residues. Germline values: CDR1 LGHNT, CDR2 FRNRAP. Trimming took 3 bases from V and 4 from J, leaving 16 bases between them.

This clonotype occurred many times. This rearrangement joins TRBV5-1 to TRBJ1-2; 10 bases match TRBD1. V was clipped by 10 bases and J by 5 bases; unmatched bases: 11. The CDR3 length is 14 residues. Germline V gene data show CDR1 as SGHRS and CDR2 as YFSETQ. The CDR3, as DNA: TGCGCCTCAGCTCCGGGACAGGGGCCTTATGGCTACACCTTC. Translating it yields CASAPGQGPYGYTF.

This clonotype was recorded many times. The chain joins TRBV20-1 to TRBJ1-2, with TRBD1 identical over 8 bases. With V trimmed by 3 bases and J by 3 bases, 9 bases remained unmatched. The CDR3 is 15 residues long. Germline values: CDR1 DFQATT, CDR2 SNEGSKA (reference sequence). CDR3 bases: TGCAGTGCTAGGGGGACAGGCAAGTTCTACTATGGCTACACCTTC. It encodes CSARGTGKFYYGYTF.

Only one count was recorded for this clonotype. J is TRBJ1-1 and V is TRBV5-1, with 8 bases fitting TRBD1. Germline V gives CDR1 SGHRS, CDR2 YFSETQ. This CDR3 spans 14 amino acids. J gave up 4 bases and V 2 bases, and 4 bases lay outside the gene matches. The CDR3 loop is CASSFNRGGTEAFF. DNA of the CDR3: TGCGCCAGCAGCTTCAACAGGGGGGGCACTGAAGCTTTCTTT.

This clonotype has a handful of counts. The V and J genes are TRBV7-8 and TRBJ2-2; 9 bases agree with TRBD1. With 6 bases clipped from V and 3 bases from J, the junction kept 17 bases outside the gene matches. This CDR3 comprises 19 residues. Germline V CDR1 and CDR2: SGHVS, FQNEAQ. CDR3 nucleotide sequence: TGTGCCAGCAGACCCAAGGGACAGGGAGAACCACCCTACACCGGGGAGCTGTTTTTT. Translation: CASRPKGQGEPPYTGELFF.

This chain links TRBV6-6 with TRBJ2-5; D gene unclear. The CDR3 spans 10 residues. The germline V gene encodes CDR1 MNHNY and CDR2 SVGAGI (reference sequence). The V end was cut by 6 bases, the J end by 7 bases, with 6 bases between. The CDR3 region is CASRQRTQYF. The CDR3 nucleotides read TGTGCCAGCAGGCAGAGGACCCAGTACTTC.

This clonotype has just a few counts. This rearrangement joins TRBV5-4 to TRBJ2-7; 8 bases fit TRBD1. The CDR3 runs to 14 residues. Germline loops: CDR1 SGHNT, CDR2 YYREEE (reference sequence). Losses at the gene ends were 3 bases for V and 3 bases for J; bases not matched to a gene: 5. The CDR3: CASSSGTGVYEQYF. The CDR3 region has the DNA TGTGCCAGCAGCTCCGGGACAGGCGTCTACGAGCAGTACTTC.

The rearrangement uses TRBV20-1 and TRBJ1-2; the D is unclear. V was cut by 3 bases and J by 4 bases, with 12 bases left in between. This CDR3 comprises 13 residues. The germline CDR1 and CDR2 sequences are DFQATT and SNEGSKA (reference sequence). DNA for the CDR3: TGCAGTGCTAGTTCCCCCGCCACCTATGGCTACACCTTC. Amino acids: CSASSPATYGYTF.